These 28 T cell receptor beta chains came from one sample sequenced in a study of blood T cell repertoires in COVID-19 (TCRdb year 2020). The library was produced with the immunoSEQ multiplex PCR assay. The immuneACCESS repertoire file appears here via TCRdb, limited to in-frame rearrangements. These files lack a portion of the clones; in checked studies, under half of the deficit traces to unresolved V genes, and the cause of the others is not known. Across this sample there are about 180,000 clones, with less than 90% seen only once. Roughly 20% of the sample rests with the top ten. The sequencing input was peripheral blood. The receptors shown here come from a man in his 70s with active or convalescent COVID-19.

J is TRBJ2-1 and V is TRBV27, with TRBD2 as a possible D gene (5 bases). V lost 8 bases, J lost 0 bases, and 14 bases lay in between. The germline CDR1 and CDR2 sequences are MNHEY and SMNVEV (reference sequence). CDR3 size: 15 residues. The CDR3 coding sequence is TGTGCCAGCGGAGGTCGTTCGAGCTCCTACAATGAGCAGTTCTTC. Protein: CASGGRSSSYNEQFF.

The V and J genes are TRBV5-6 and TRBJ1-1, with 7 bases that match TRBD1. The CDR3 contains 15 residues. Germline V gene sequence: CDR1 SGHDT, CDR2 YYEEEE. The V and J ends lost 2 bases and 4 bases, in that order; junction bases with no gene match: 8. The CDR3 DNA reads TGTGCCAGCAGCTTTATGACAGGGATCGGCACTGAAGCTTTCTTT. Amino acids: CASSFMTGIGTEAFF. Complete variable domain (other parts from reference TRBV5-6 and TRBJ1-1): DAGVTQSPTHLIKTRGQQVTLRCSPKSGHDTVSWYQQALGQGPQFIFQYYEEEERQRGNFPDRFSGHQFPNYSSELNVNALLLGDSALYLCASSFMTGIGTEAFFGQGTRLTVV.

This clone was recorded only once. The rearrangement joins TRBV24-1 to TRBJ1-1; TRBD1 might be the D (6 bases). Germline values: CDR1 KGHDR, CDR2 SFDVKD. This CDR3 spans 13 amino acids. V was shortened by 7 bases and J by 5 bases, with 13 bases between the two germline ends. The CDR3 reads CATSPGDRTEAFF. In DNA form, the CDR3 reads TGTGCCACCAGCCCAGGGGATCGGACTGAAGCTTTCTTT.

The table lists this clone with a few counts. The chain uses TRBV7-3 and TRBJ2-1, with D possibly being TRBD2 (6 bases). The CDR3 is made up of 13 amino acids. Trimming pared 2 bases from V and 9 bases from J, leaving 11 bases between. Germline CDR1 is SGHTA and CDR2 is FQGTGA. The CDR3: CASSLVGGFEQFF. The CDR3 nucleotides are TGTGCCAGCAGCTTAGTTGGGGGGTTTGAGCAGTTCTTC.

The CDR3 region is CASSAGTSGGQETQYF. The CDR3 DNA sequence: TGTGCCAGCAGCGCAGGGACTAGCGGGGGCCAAGAGACCCAGTACTTC. The J gene is TRBJ2-5, the V gene TRBV5-6, with 14 bases identical to TRBD2. With 4 bases clipped from V and 1 base from J, the junction kept 3 bases outside the gene matches. The CDR3 has 16 amino acids. Germline CDR1 is SGHDT and CDR2 is YYEEEE.

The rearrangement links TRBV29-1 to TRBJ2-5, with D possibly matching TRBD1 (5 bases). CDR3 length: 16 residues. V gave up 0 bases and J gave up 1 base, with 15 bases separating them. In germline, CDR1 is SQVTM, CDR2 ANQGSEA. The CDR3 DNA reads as TGCAGCGTTGAAGATTTGGGGTTAAGGGGCCAAGAGACCCAGTACTTC. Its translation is CSVEDLGLRGQETQYF.

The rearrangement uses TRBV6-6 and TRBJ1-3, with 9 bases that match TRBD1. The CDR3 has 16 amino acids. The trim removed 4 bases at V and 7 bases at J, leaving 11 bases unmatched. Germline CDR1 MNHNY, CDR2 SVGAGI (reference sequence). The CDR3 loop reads CASSWEGQGAGNTIYF. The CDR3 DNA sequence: TGTGCCAGCAGTTGGGAGGGACAGGGTGCGGGCAACACCATATATTTT.

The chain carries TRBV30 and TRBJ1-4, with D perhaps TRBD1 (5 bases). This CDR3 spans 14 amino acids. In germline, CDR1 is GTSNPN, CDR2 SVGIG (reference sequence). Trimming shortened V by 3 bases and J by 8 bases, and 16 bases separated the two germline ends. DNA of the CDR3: TGTGCCTGGAGACTCCAGGGAGGGTTGGAAAAACTGTTTTTT. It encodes CAWRLQGGLEKLFF. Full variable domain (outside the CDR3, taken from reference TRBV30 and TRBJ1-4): SQTIHQWPATLVQPVGSPLSLECTVEGTSNPNLYWYRQAAGRGLQLLFYSVGIGQISSEVPQNLSASRPQDRQFILSSKKLLLSDSGFYLCAWRLQGGLEKLFFGSGTQLSVL.

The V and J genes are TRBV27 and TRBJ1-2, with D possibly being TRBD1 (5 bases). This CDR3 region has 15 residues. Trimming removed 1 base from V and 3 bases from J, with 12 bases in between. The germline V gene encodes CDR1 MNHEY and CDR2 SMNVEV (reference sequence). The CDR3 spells CASSLWGSSDYGYTF. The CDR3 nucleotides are TGTGCCAGCAGTTTATGGGGCTCCAGTGACTATGGCTACACCTTC.

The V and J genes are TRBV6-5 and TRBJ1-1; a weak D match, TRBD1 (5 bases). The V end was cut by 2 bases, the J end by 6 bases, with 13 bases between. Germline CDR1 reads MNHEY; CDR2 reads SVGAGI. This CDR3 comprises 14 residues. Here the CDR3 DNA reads TGTGCCAGCAGTTACGGGACCGGGAGGTCTGAAGCTTTCTTT. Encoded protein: CASSYGTGRSEAFF.

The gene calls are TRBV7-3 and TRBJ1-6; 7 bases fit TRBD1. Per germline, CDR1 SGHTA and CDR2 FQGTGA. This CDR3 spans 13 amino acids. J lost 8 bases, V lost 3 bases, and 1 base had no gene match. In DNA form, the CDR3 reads TGTGCCAGCAGCTTCCAGGGGGATTCACCCCTCCACTTT. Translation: CASSFQGDSPLHF. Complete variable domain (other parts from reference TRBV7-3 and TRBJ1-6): GAGVSQTPSNKVTEKGKYVELRCDPISGHTALYWYRQSLGQGPEFLIYFQGTGAADDSGLPNDRFFAVRPEGSVSTLKIQRTERGDSAVYLCASSFQGDSPLHFGNGTRLTVT.

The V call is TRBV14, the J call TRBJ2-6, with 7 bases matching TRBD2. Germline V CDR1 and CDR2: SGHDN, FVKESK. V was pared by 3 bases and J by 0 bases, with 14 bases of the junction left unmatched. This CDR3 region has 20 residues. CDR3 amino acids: CASSQKGRVGINSGANVLTF. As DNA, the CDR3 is TGTGCCAGCAGCCAGAAGGGGAGGGTGGGCATCAACTCTGGGGCCAACGTCCTGACTTTC.

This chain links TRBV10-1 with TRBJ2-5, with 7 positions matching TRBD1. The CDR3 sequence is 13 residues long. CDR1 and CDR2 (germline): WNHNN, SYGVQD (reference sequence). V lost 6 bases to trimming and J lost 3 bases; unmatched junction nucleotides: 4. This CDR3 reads CASSPGQKETQYF. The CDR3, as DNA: TGCGCCAGCAGCCCGGGACAGAAAGAGACCCAGTACTTC.

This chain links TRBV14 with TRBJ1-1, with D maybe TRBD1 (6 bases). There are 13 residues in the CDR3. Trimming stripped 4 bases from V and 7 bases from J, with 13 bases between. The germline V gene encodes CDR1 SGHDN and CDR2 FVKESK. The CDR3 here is CASSLNRGFEAFF. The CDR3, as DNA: TGTGCCAGCAGCCTAAATAGGGGGTTTGAAGCTTTCTTT.

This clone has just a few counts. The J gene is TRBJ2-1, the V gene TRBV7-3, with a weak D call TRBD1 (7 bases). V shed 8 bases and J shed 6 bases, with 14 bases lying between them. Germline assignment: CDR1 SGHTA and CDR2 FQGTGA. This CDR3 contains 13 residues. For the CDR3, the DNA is TGTGCCAGCGGTAGACAGGGAGGCAATGAGCAGTTCTTC. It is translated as CASGRQGGNEQFF.

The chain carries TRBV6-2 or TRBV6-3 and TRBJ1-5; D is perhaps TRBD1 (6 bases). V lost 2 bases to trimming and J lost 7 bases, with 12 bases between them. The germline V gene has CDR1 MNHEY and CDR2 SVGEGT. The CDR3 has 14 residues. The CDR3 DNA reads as TGTGCCAGCAGTTACGGGGGGGCAGGGCAGCCCCAGCATTTT. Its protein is CASSYGGAGQPQHF.

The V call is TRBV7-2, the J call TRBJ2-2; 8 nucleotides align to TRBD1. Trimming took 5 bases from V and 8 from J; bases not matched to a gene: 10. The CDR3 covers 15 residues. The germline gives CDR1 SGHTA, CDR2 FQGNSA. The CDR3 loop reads CASSPTGQGGGELFF. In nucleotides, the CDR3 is TGTGCCAGCAGCCCAACCGGACAGGGTGGAGGGGAGCTGTTTTTT.

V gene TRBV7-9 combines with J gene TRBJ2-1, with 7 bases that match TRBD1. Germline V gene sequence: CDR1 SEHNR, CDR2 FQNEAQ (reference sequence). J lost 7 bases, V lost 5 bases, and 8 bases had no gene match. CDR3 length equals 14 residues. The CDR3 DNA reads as TGTGCCAGCAGCGTTTGGACAGGTGGTAATGAGCAGTTCTTC. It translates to CASSVWTGGNEQFF. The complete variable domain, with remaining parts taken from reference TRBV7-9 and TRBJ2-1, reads DTGVSQNPRHKITKRGQNVTFRCDPISEHNRLYWYRQTLGQGPEFLTYFQNEAQLEKSRLLSDRFSAERPKGSFSTLEIQRTEQGDSAMYLCASSVWTGGNEQFFGPGTRLTVL.

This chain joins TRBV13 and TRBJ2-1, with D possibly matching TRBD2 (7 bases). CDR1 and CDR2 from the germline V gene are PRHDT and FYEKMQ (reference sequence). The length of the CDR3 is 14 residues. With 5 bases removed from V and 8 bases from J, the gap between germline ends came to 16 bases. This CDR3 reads CASSRGGGRDEQFF. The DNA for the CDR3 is TGTGCCAGCAGCCGTGGGGGGGGCCGTGATGAGCAGTTCTTC.

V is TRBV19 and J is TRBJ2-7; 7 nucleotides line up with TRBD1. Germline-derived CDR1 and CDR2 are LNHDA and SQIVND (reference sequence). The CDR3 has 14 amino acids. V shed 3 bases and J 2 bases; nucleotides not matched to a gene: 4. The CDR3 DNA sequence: TGTGCCAGTAGTATGACAGGGTCTACCTACGAGCAGTACTTC. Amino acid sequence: CASSMTGSTYEQYF. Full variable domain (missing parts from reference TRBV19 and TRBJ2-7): DGGITQSPKYLFRKEGQNVTLSCEQNLNHDAMYWYRQDPGQGLRLIYYSQIVNDFQKGDIAEGYSVSREKKESFPLTVTSAQKNPTAFYLCASSMTGSTYEQYFGPGTRLTVT.

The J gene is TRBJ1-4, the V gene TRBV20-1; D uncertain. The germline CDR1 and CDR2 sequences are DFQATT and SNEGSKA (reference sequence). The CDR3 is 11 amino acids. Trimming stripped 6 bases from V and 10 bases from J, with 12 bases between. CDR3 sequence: CSAQVPGKLFF. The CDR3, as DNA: TGCAGTGCACAAGTTCCGGGAAAACTGTTTTTT.

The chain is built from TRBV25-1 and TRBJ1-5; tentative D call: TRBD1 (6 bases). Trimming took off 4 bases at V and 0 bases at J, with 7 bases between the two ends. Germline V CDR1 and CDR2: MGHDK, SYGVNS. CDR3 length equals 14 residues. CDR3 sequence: CASSVDSSNQPQHF. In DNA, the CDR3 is TGTGCCAGCAGTGTGGACAGTAGCAATCAGCCCCAGCATTTT.

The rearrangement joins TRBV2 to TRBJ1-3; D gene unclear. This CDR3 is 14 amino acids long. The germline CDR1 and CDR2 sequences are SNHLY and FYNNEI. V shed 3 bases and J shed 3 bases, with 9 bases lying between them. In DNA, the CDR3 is TGTGCCAGCAGTGAGTCAGTCTTTGGAAACACCATATATTTT. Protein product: CASSESVFGNTIYF.

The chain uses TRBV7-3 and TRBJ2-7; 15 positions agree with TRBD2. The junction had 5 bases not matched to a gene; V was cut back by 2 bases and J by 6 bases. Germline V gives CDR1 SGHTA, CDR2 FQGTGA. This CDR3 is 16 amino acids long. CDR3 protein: CASSLAPGLAGGEQYF. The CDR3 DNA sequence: TGTGCCAGCAGCTTAGCACCGGGACTAGCGGGAGGCGAGCAGTACTTC.

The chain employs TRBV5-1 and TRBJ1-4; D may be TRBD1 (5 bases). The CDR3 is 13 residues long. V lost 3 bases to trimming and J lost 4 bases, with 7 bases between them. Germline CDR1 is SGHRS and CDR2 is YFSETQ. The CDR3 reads CASSSGGNEKLFF. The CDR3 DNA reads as TGCGCCAGCAGCTCCGGGGGTAATGAAAAACTGTTTTTT.

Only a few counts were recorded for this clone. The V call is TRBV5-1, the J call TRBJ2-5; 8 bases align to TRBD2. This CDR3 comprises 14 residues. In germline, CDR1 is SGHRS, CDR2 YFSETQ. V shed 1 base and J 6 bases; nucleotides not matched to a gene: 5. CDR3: CASSLSAGVKTQYF. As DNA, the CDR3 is TGCGCCAGCAGCTTGTCAGCGGGGGTAAAGACCCAGTACTTC. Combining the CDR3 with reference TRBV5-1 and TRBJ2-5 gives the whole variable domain KAGVTQTPRYLIKTRGQQVTLSCSPISGHRSVSWYQQTPGQGLQFLFEYFSETQRNKGNFPGRFSGRQFSNSRSEMNVSTLELGDSALYLCASSLSAGVKTQYFGPGTRLLVL.

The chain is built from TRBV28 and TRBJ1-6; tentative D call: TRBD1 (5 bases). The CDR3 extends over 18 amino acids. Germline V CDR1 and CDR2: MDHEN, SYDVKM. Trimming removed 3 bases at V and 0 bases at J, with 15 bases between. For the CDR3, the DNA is TGTGCCAGCAGTTTTAGGGGAGGTTCTAGCTCCTATAATTCACCCCTCCACTTT. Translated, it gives CASSFRGGSSSYNSPLHF.

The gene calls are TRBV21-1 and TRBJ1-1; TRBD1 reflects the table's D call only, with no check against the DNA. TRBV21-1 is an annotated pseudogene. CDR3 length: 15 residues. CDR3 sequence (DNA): TGTGCCAGCAGCACCAGGACAGGGCGGGATACTGAAGCTTTCTTT. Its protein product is CASSTRTGRDTEAFF.